The rows below give T cell receptor beta chains drawn from one sample of a study of vaccination and CD4 T cells after COVID-19. TCRdb redid the calling of the PCR reads with MiXCR, one entry per CDR3 protein. Altogether about 25,000 distinct CDR3 sequences are present, 36% being singletons, with the ten largest covering about 3.3%. No antigen has been assigned to these receptors. The source was CD4+ T cells from blood, cultured in vitro, collected about 7 months after SARS-CoV-2 vaccination. The receptors derive from a human donor who had recovered from COVID-19. Each CDR3 is given with its conserved first and last residue. Fields, in order: clone size, V gene, D gene, J gene, CDR3 protein, CDR3 DNA. A D gene is named only where the DNA matches it firmly. Size values are once, few and many counts, or a class for expanded clones, and some rows have none.

clone_size: NA
v_call: TRBV20-1
d_call: TRBD1
j_call: TRBJ1-2
cdr3_aa: CSARGALGTGVDLYGYTF
cdr3_nt: TGCAGTGCTAGAGGGGCCTTAGGGACAGGGGTGGATCTCTATGGCTACACCTTC

clone_size: few
v_call: TRBV5-4
d_call: TRBD2
j_call: TRBJ2-7
cdr3_aa: CASSPGTSGFYEQYF
cdr3_nt: TGTGCCAGCAGCCCCGGGACTAGCGGTTTCTACGAGCAGTACTTC

clone_size: NA
v_call: TRBV20-1
d_call: NA
j_call: TRBJ2-1
cdr3_aa: CSASWLARTYNEQFF
cdr3_nt: TGCAGTGCTAGCTGGTTAGCGAGAACCTACAATGAGCAGTTCTTC

clone_size: NA
v_call: TRBV11-2
d_call: NA
j_call: TRBJ1-6
cdr3_aa: CASSLDGLNNSPLHF
cdr3_nt: TGTGCCAGCAGCTTAGATGGCCTAAATAATTCACCCCTCCACTTT

clone_size: NA
v_call: TRBV24-1
d_call: TRBD1
j_call: TRBJ2-7
cdr3_aa: CATSAQTGASYEQYF
cdr3_nt: TGTGCCACCAGTGCACAGACAGGGGCCTCCTACGAGCAGTACTTC

clone_size: few
v_call: TRBV28
d_call: NA
j_call: TRBJ2-7
cdr3_aa: CASSWNYDGTSYEQYF
cdr3_nt: TGTGCCAGCAGTTGGAACTACGATGGCACCTCCTACGAGCAGTACTTC

clone_size: NA
v_call: TRBV6-1
d_call: TRBD1
j_call: TRBJ1-1
cdr3_aa: CASSLGGLGAFF
cdr3_nt: TGTGCCAGCAGCCTAGGGGGCCTGGGAGCTTTCTTT

clone_size: once
v_call: TRBV4-1
d_call: TRBD1
j_call: TRBJ1-6
cdr3_aa: CASRQTLDRIAYNSPLHF
cdr3_nt: TGCGCCAGCAGGCAAACACTGGACAGGATTGCTTATAATTCACCCCTCCACTTT

clone_size: few
v_call: TRBV7-8
d_call: TRBD2
j_call: TRBJ2-7
cdr3_aa: CASSLGLGGTGEQYF
cdr3_nt: TGTGCCAGCAGCTTAGGTCTGGGGGGGACGGGCGAGCAGTACTTC

clone_size: NA
v_call: TRBV7-9
d_call: NA
j_call: TRBJ2-7
cdr3_aa: CASSLSQVNYEQYF
cdr3_nt: TGTGCCAGCAGCTTATCACAGGTAAACTACGAGCAGTACTTC

clone_size: NA
v_call: TRBV7-8
d_call: TRBD1
j_call: TRBJ2-2
cdr3_aa: CASSLDRESTGELFF
cdr3_nt: TGTGCCAGCAGTTTGGACAGGGAGAGCACCGGGGAGCTGTTTTTT

clone_size: once
v_call: TRBV7-9
d_call: NA
j_call: TRBJ1-5
cdr3_aa: CASSSRYSNQPQHF
cdr3_nt: TGTGCCAGCAGTTCGAGATATAGCAATCAGCCCCAGCATTTT

clone_size: NA
v_call: TRBV18
d_call: NA
j_call: TRBJ1-1
cdr3_aa: CASSPLRRDTEAFF
cdr3_nt: TGTGCCAGCTCACCACTACGTCGGGACACTGAAGCTTTCTTT

clone_size: NA
v_call: TRBV7-6
d_call: TRBD2
j_call: TRBJ2-3
cdr3_aa: CASSLASGSTDTQYF
cdr3_nt: TGTGCCAGCAGCTTGGCTAGCGGGAGCACAGATACGCAGTATTTT

clone_size: NA
v_call: TRBV15
d_call: NA
j_call: TRBJ2-5
cdr3_aa: CATSRGGTTMSMGTQYF
cdr3_nt: TGTGCCACCAGCAGGGGCGGGACGACAATGTCTATGGGGACCCAGTACTTC

clone_size: NA
v_call: TRBV28
d_call: NA
j_call: TRBJ1-4
cdr3_aa: CASGRPQSRFF
cdr3_nt: TGTGCCAGCGGACGTCCGCAAAGCAGGTTTTTT

clone_size: NA
v_call: TRBV7-2
d_call: TRBD2
j_call: TRBJ2-7
cdr3_aa: CASSLQPGTGGSGLQQYF
cdr3_nt: TGTGCCAGCAGCCTCCAACCGGGTACGGGAGGGAGCGGCCTACAGCAGTACTTC